The 29 T cell receptor beta chains given below trace back to one sample, sequenced in a study of immune evolution from preneoplasia to lung adenocarcinoma. Repertoires were generated with immunoSEQ multiplex PCR, while TCRdb's copy carries only in-frame clones and drops some. The sample lists about 5,000 clones, about four fifths occurring once. The sample was FFPE normal lung tissue adjacent to the tumor. Receptors were obtained from a person aged 50-69 years with lung adenocarcinoma.

This clone was observed a few times. The chain links TRBV11-1 to TRBJ2-1; 13 positions match TRBD2. With 3 bases clipped from V and 7 bases from J, the junction kept 3 bases outside the gene matches. Germline CDR1 reads SGHAT; CDR2 reads FQDESV (reference sequence). This CDR3 comprises 15 residues. The CDR3 DNA reads as TGTGCCAGCAGCTTTACTAGCGGGAGGGGAAATGAGCAGTTCTTC. It specifies CASSFTSGRGNEQFF.

This chain links TRBV6-1 with TRBJ2-1; 7 nucleotides line up with TRBD1. The junction had 8 bases not matched to a gene; V was cut back by 8 bases and J by 1 base. Looked up from germline, CDR1 is MNHNS and CDR2 is SASEGT. This CDR3 has 15 amino acids. The DNA for the CDR3 is TGTGCCAGCCGAACCTGGGACAGTTCCTACAATGAGCAGTTCTTC. Protein sequence: CASRTWDSSYNEQFF.

The chain has TRBV29-1 and TRBJ2-1; TRBD2 matches at 9 bases. This CDR3 has 13 residues. Trimming took 7 bases from V and 7 from J; bases not matched to a gene: 8. Germline CDR1 SQVTM, CDR2 ANQGSEA. CDR3 loop: CSAPSGTLNEQFF. The CDR3 DNA sequence: TGCAGCGCACCTAGCGGGACTTTGAATGAGCAGTTCTTC.

V usage is TRBV2 and J usage is TRBJ1-3; no definite D call. Germline assignment: CDR1 SNHLY and CDR2 FYNNEI. V gave up 8 bases and J gave up 2 bases, with 13 bases separating them. This CDR3 has 14 residues. The CDR3 sequence is CASGKDGTGNTIYF. Written as DNA, the CDR3 is TGTGCCAGCGGAAAAGACGGGACTGGAAACACCATATATTTT. The full variable domain, rest sourced from reference TRBV2 and TRBJ1-3, is EPEVTQTPSHQVTQMGQEVILRCVPISNHLYFYWYRQILGQKVEFLVSFYNNEISEKSEIFDDQFSVERPDGSNFTLKIRSTKLEDSAMYFCASGKDGTGNTIYFGEGSWLTVV.

This rearrangement joins TRBV30 to TRBJ2-7; D perhaps matches TRBD2 (5 bases). CDR3 size: 14 residues. Per the germline V gene, CDR1 is GTSNPN and CDR2 is SVGIG (reference sequence). V lost 3 bases and J lost 2, with 14 bases in between. The CDR3 DNA sequence: TGTGCCTGGAGCGGGATTACCCCGGCCTACGAGCAGTACTTC. Translation: CAWSGITPAYEQYF.

The chain is built from TRBV9 and TRBJ2-5; 8 bases match TRBD2. Germline CDR1 is SGDLS and CDR2 is YYNGEE. V shed 2 bases, J shed 3 bases, and the junction held 3 bases outside the gene matches. The CDR3 totals 14 residues. CDR3 region: CASSVSGTKETQYF. CDR3 in DNA: TGTGCCAGCAGCGTTAGCGGGACCAAAGAGACCCAGTACTTC. The full variable domain, completed using reference TRBV9 and TRBJ2-5, is DSGVTQTPKHLITATGQRVTLRCSPRSGDLSVYWYQQSLDQGLQFLIQYYNGEERAKGNILERFSAQQFPDLHSELNLSSLELGDSALYFCASSVSGTKETQYFGPGTRLLVL.

V usage is TRBV7-2 and J usage is TRBJ1-2, with D possibly being TRBD1 (6 bases). V was pared by 4 bases and J by 1 base, with 16 bases between. CDR3 length: 16 amino acids. Germline CDR1 is SGHTA and CDR2 is FQGNSA. DNA for the CDR3: TGTGCCAGCAGCTCTTTTGGGGGGCAAGATAACTATGGCTACACCTTC. Its translation is CASSSFGGQDNYGYTF.

This clone is categorized as medium-sized. The chain links TRBV15 to TRBJ1-3; the match to TRBD1 covers 8 bases. Germline V gives CDR1 LNHNV, CDR2 YYDKDF (reference sequence). J gave up 0 bases and V 2 bases, and 6 bases lay outside the gene matches. The CDR3 extends over 17 amino acids. CDR3 loop: CATSRKTGANSGNTIYF. Here the CDR3 DNA reads TGTGCCACCAGCAGAAAGACAGGGGCCAACTCTGGAAACACCATATATTTT.

The chain is built from TRBV28 and TRBJ2-1, with 8 bases that match TRBD2. The V gene end was trimmed by 9 bases and the J gene end by 2 bases; junction bases not matched to a gene: 3. The germline V gene encodes CDR1 MDHEN and CDR2 SYDVKM. CDR3 length: 13 amino acids. CDR3 sequence (DNA): TGTGCCAGTATCGGGAGGGCCTACAATGAGCAGTTCTTC. This codes for CASIGRAYNEQFF.

This chain connects TRBV5-6 to TRBJ1-2; D possibly corresponds to TRBD1 (6 bases). Trimming shortened V by 5 bases and J by 8 bases, and 16 bases separated the two germline ends. CDR1 is SGHDT, CDR2 YYEEEE, per germline. The CDR3 totals 13 residues. CDR3 nucleotide sequence: TGTGCCAGCAGTAATGACTACAGGGCCGGCTACACCTTC. The encoded protein is CASSNDYRAGYTF.

The J gene is TRBJ1-1, the V gene TRBV29-1, with 9 bases identical to TRBD1. V shed 7 bases and J 4 bases; nucleotides not matched to a gene: 16. The CDR3 runs 16 residues. Germline CDR1 reads SQVTM; CDR2 reads ANQGSEA. CDR3 nucleotide sequence: TGCAGCGCACCCGGGACAGGGCGTAGTGGTCGCACTGAAGCTTTCTTT. Translation gives CSAPGTGRSGRTEAFF.

J is TRBJ2-7 and V is TRBV15, with D possibly TRBD2 on 6 matching bases. The CDR3 loop spans 15 amino acids. Germline-derived CDR1 and CDR2 are LNHNV and YYDKDF (reference sequence). V lost 6 bases and J 0 bases, leaving 15 bases between the germline ends. The CDR3 DNA reads as TGTGCCACCAGAAGCTGGGCGGGAAACTCCTACGAGCAGTACTTC. It translates to CATRSWAGNSYEQYF.

The chain recombines TRBV7-9 with TRBJ2-3; the D gene is possibly TRBD2 (6 bases). Trimming stripped 1 base from V and 6 bases from J, with 11 bases between. Germline CDR1 SEHNR, CDR2 FQNEAQ (reference sequence). This CDR3 has 14 amino acids. The CDR3 coding sequence is TGTGCCAGCAGCTTAGTAGCGGCATCCGATACGCAGTATTTT. This sequence encodes CASSLVAASDTQYF.

The chain links TRBV29-1 to TRBJ2-3; D may be TRBD2 (5 bases). This CDR3 spans 13 amino acids. CDR1 and CDR2 (germline): SQVTM, ANQGSEA. Trimming removed 7 bases from V and 1 base from J, with 12 bases in between. CDR3 DNA sequence: TGCAGCGCCCGGGGAGTGGGCACAGATACGCAGTATTTT. Encoded protein: CSARGVGTDTQYF.

The rearrangement joins TRBV7-8 to TRBJ2-1; perhaps TRBD1 as D (6 bases). The germline V gene has CDR1 SGHVS and CDR2 FQNEAQ. Trimming pared 1 base from V and 0 bases from J, leaving 10 bases between. The CDR3 consists of 16 residues. The CDR3 region is CASSLVGGRSYNEQFF. The DNA of the CDR3 is TGTGCCAGCAGCTTAGTTGGGGGCCGCTCCTACAATGAGCAGTTCTTC.

This rearrangement joins TRBV11-2 to TRBJ1-3, with D tentatively TRBD1 (5 bases). The V end was cut by 0 bases, the J end by 7 bases, with 13 bases between. Germline V gene sequence: CDR1 SGHAT, CDR2 FQNNGV. The length of the CDR3 is 15 residues. DNA for the CDR3: TGTGCCAGCAGCTTAGATTCGCCAGGGTGGAACACCATATATTTT. This sequence encodes CASSLDSPGWNTIYF.

The genes are TRBV7-9 and TRBJ1-1; tentatively, D is TRBD1 (5 bases). Germline CDR1 and CDR2: SEHNR and FQNEAQ (reference sequence). Trimming removed 1 base from V and 5 bases from J, with 14 bases in between. The CDR3 loop spans 15 amino acids. Written as DNA, the CDR3 is TGTGCCAGCAGCTTAGTTGAGGGGTTCTCGACTGAAGCTTTCTTT. As protein: CASSLVEGFSTEAFF.

The chain has TRBV11-3 and TRBJ2-7; D is perhaps TRBD1 (5 bases). Germline values: CDR1 SGHNT, CDR2 YENEEA. Trimming removed 0 bases at V and 2 bases at J, with 11 bases between. This CDR3 has 15 residues. DNA of the CDR3: TGTGCCAGCAGCTTAGACCCGGACACAGCCTACGAGCAGTACTTC. It specifies CASSLDPDTAYEQYF.

This rearrangement joins TRBV30 to TRBJ2-3, with D possibly being TRBD2 (7 bases). Trimming took 4 bases from V and 0 from J, leaving 14 bases between them. The CDR3 runs 15 residues. Germline V gene lookup returns CDR1 GTSNPN and CDR2 SVGIG (reference sequence). CDR3 loop: CAWNRGGLSTDTQYF. The CDR3, as DNA: TGTGCCTGGAACCGCGGGGGCCTTAGCACAGATACGCAGTATTTT.

This clone was observed a few times. The genes are TRBV7-9 and TRBJ2-7; D unclear. Germline V CDR1 and CDR2: SEHNR, FQNEAQ (reference sequence). The CDR3 loop spans 13 amino acids. V was pared by 5 bases and J by 1 base, with 9 bases between. Here the CDR3 DNA reads TGTGCCAGCAGCCCACTGGGGTCCTACGAGCAGTACTTC. This sequence encodes CASSPLGSYEQYF. The full variable domain, completed using reference TRBV7-9 and TRBJ2-7, is DTGVSQNPRHKITKRGQNVTFRCDPISEHNRLYWYRQTLGQGPEFLTYFQNEAQLEKSRLLSDRFSAERPKGSFSTLEIQRTEQGDSAMYLCASSPLGSYEQYFGPGTRLTVT.

J is TRBJ2-1 and V is TRBV7-3; a possible D gene is TRBD2 (6 bases). The CDR3 has 13 residues. Germline V CDR1 and CDR2: SGHTA, FQGTGA. Trimming took 5 bases from V and 7 from J, leaving 12 bases between them. The CDR3: CASSLNGRNEQFF. The CDR3 DNA reads TGTGCCAGCAGCCTAAATGGGAGGAATGAGCAGTTCTTC.

The chain joins TRBV5-1 to TRBJ1-4; TRBD1 matches 10 bases. J was trimmed by 8 bases and V by 4 bases; bases with no gene match: 17. The CDR3 is 18 amino acids. The germline V gene has CDR1 SGHRS and CDR2 YFSETQ. Here the CDR3 reads CASSGGGVATGGKEKLFF. The CDR3 DNA is TGCGCCAGCAGCGGAGGGGGAGTTGCGACAGGGGGCAAAGAAAAACTGTTTTTT. Variable domain in full (rest from reference TRBV5-1 and TRBJ1-4): KAGVTQTPRYLIKTRGQQVTLSCSPISGHRSVSWYQQTPGQGLQFLFEYFSETQRNKGNFPGRFSGRQFSNSRSEMNVSTLELGDSALYLCASSGGGVATGGKEKLFFGSGTQLSVL.

The chain carries TRBV4-1 and TRBJ2-7; 7 nucleotides align to TRBD1. V was clipped by 4 bases and J by 1 base; unmatched bases: 4. The CDR3 spans 14 residues. Germline V lookup: CDR1 MGHRA, CDR2 YSYEKL. The CDR3 DNA is TGCGCCAGCAGCCCGACGGGACAGTCCTACGAGCAGTACTTC. It specifies CASSPTGQSYEQYF.

This chain links TRBV7-9 with TRBJ2-1, with 10 bases identical to TRBD2. CDR1 is SEHNR and CDR2 is FQNEAQ in the germline V gene (reference sequence). Germline trimming cut 4 bases from V and 5 bases from J; bases unmatched to any gene: 11. The CDR3 extends over 17 amino acids. In DNA, the CDR3 is TGTGCCAGCAGCTCACTTAGGACTAGCGGAATCGACAATGAGCAGTTCTTC. Its protein product is CASSSLRTSGIDNEQFF.

This clone has a single count. The DNA of the CDR3 is TGCGCCAGCAGCTTGGACGGACGGCCCCAAGAGACCCAGTACTTC. As protein: CASSLDGRPQETQYF. This chain connects TRBV5-1 to TRBJ2-5, with no clear D. The V gene lost 0 bases and the J gene lost 1 base, with 10 bases spanning the gap. The CDR3 totals 15 residues. Germline V gene lookup returns CDR1 SGHRS and CDR2 YFSETQ.

The V and J genes are TRBV6-1 and TRBJ1-1, with a possible D match to TRBD1 (5 bases). The CDR3 extends over 15 amino acids. Germline V lookup: CDR1 MNHNS, CDR2 SASEGT. Trimming removed 1 base at V and 3 bases at J, with 12 bases between. CDR3 sequence: CASSEVSPRDTEAFF. CDR3 nucleotide sequence: TGTGCCAGCAGTGAAGTGTCACCCAGGGACACTGAAGCTTTCTTT.

This chain uses TRBV2 with TRBJ2-3; TRBD2 matches at 9 bases. The J segment lost 1 base and the V segment lost 5 bases, leaving 1 base of the junction unmatched. This CDR3 has 14 amino acids. CDR1 and CDR2 (germline): SNHLY, FYNNEI. In nucleotides, the CDR3 is TGTGCCAGCAGTTGGACTAGCGGCACAGATACGCAGTATTTT. As protein: CASSWTSGTDTQYF.

This clone came up a few times. V is TRBV7-9 and J is TRBJ2-7, with 7 bases fitting TRBD2. The CDR3 is 16 residues long. J gave up 3 bases and V 5 bases, and 13 bases lay outside the gene matches. Germline V gene data show CDR1 as SEHNR and CDR2 as FQNEAQ (reference sequence). CDR3 bases: TGTGCCAGCAGCGGTCTTCGGGAGCGGGATCTCTACGAGCAGTACTTC. Protein: CASSGLRERDLYEQYF.

This chain links TRBV30 with TRBJ2-5, with D possibly matching TRBD1 (5 bases). The CDR3 has 14 amino acids. V dropped 0 bases and J dropped 5 bases, with 13 bases sitting between them. The germline V gene has CDR1 GTSNPN and CDR2 SVGIG (reference sequence). CDR3 nucleotide sequence: TGTGCCTGGAGTGTACTAACAGGCTGGGAGACCCAGTACTTC. It encodes CAWSVLTGWETQYF. Using reference TRBV30 and TRBJ2-5 for the parts outside the CDR3, the full variable domain is SQTIHQWPATLVQPVGSPLSLECTVEGTSNPNLYWYRQAAGRGLQLLFYSVGIGQISSEVPQNLSASRPQDRQFILSSKKLLLSDSGFYLCAWSVLTGWETQYFGPGTRLLVL.